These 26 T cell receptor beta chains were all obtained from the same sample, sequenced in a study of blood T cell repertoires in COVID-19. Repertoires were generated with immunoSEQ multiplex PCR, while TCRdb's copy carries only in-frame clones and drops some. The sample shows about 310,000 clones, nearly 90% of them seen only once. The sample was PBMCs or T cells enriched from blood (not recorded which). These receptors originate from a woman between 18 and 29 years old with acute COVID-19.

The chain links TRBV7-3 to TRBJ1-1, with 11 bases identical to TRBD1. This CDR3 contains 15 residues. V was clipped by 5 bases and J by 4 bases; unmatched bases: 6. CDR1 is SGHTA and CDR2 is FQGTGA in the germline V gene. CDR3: CASSPGQGAVTEAFF. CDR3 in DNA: TGTGCCAGCAGCCCCGGACAGGGGGCGGTCACTGAAGCTTTCTTT.

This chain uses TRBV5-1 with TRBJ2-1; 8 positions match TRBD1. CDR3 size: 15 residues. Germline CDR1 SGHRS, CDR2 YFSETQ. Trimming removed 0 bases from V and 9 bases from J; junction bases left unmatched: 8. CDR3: CASSLAPDRDGEQFF. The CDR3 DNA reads TGCGCCAGCAGCTTGGCCCCGGACAGGGATGGTGAGCAGTTCTTC.

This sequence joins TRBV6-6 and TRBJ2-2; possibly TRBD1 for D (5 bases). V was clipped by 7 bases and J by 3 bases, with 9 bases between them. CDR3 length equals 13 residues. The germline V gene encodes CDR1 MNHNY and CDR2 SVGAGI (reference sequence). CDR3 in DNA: TGTGCCAGCACCGCGACAGACACCGGGGAGCTGTTTTTT. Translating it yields CASTATDTGELFF.

The CDR3 region is CASSSVGTSAYEQYF. DNA of the CDR3: TGTGCCAGCAGCAGTGTCGGGACTAGCGCCTACGAGCAGTACTTC. This rearrangement joins TRBV28 to TRBJ2-7; 10 nucleotides line up with TRBD2. CDR1 is MDHEN and CDR2 is SYDVKM in the germline V gene. The CDR3 contains 15 residues. J gave up 2 bases and V 6 bases, and 7 bases lay outside the gene matches. Looking up the rest from reference TRBV28 and TRBJ2-7 gives the full variable domain: DVKVTQSSRYLVKRTGEKVFLECVQDMDHENMFWYRQDPGLGLRLIYFSYDVKMKEKGDIPEGYSVSREKKERFSLILESASTNQTSMYLCASSSVGTSAYEQYFGPGTRLTVT.

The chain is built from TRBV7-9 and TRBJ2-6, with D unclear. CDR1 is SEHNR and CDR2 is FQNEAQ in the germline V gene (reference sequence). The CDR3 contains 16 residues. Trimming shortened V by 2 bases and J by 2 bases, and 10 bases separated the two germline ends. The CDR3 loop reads CASSLKIGAGANVLTF. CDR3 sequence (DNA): TGTGCCAGCAGCTTAAAGATAGGAGCTGGGGCCAACGTCCTGACTTTC.

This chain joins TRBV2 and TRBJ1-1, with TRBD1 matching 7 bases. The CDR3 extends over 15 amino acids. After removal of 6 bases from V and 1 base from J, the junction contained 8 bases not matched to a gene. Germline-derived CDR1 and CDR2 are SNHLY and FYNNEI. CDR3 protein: CASSAEGASNTEAFF. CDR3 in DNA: TGTGCCAGCAGCGCCGAGGGGGCCTCGAACACTGAAGCTTTCTTT.

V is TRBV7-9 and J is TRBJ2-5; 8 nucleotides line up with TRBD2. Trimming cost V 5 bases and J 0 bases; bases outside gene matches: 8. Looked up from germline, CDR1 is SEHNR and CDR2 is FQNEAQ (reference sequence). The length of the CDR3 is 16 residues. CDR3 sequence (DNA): TGTGCCAGCAGCCCCGGGAGGGTAGGGGACCAAGAGACCCAGTACTTC. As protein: CASSPGRVGDQETQYF.

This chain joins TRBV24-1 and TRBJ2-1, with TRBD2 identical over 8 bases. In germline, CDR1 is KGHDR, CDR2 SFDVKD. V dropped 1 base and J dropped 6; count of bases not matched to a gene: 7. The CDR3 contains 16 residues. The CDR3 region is CATSDLVAGGPNEQFF. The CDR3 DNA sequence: TGTGCCACCAGTGATTTAGTGGCGGGAGGCCCCAATGAGCAGTTCTTC.

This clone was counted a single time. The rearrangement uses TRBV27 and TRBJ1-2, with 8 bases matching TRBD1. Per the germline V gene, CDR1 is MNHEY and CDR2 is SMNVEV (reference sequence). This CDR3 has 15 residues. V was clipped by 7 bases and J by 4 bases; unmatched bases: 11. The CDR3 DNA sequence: TGTGCCAGCACCGGACGAGGACAGGGCATCTATGGCTACACCTTC. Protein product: CASTGRGQGIYGYTF.

The chain's CDR3 is CASSSEQGYYGYTF. The DNA for the CDR3 is TGTGCCAGCAGCTCGGAACAGGGGTACTATGGCTACACCTTC. This chain joins TRBV5-6 and TRBJ1-2, with 7 bases matching TRBD1. This CDR3 spans 14 amino acids. Germline CDR1 is SGHDT and CDR2 is YYEEEE. Trimming removed 3 bases from V and 3 bases from J; junction bases left unmatched: 5.

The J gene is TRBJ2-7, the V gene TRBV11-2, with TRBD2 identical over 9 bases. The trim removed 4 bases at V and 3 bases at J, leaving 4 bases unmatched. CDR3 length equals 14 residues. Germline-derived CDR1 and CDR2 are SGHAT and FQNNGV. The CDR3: CASSSGLALYEQYF. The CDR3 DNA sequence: TGTGCCAGCAGCTCCGGACTAGCGCTCTACGAGCAGTACTTC.

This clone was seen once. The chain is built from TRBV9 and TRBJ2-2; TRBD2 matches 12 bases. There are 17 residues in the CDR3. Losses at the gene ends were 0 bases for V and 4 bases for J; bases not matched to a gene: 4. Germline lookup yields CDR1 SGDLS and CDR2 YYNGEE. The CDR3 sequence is CASSVELAGGGTGELFF. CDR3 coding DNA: TGTGCCAGCAGCGTAGAACTAGCGGGAGGCGGCACCGGGGAGCTGTTTTTT.

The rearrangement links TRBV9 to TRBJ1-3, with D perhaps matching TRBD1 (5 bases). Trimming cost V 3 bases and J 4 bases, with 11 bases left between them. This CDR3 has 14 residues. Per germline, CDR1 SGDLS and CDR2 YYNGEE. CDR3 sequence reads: CASSAGLSGNTIYF. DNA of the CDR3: TGTGCCAGCAGCGCAGGGTTATCGGGAAACACCATATATTTT.

The CDR3 sequence is CASSPPNSRQHF. CDR3 sequence (DNA): TGTGCCAGCAGCCCCCCCAACAGCAGGCAGCATTTT. V gene TRBV6-6 combines with J gene TRBJ1-5, with no clear D. The germline V gene has CDR1 MNHNY and CDR2 SVGAGI (reference sequence). The CDR3 is 12 residues long. The V end was cut by 6 bases, the J end by 13 bases, with 16 bases between.

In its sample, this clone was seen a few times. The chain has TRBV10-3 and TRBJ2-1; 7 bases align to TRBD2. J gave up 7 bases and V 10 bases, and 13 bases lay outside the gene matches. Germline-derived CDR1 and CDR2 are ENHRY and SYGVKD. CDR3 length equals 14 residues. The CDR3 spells CATGVAGLENEQFF. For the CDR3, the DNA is TGTGCCACGGGGGTCGCCGGACTAGAAAATGAGCAGTTCTTC.

The CDR3 DNA follows: TGTGCCAGCAGCCTTGGACAGGAACGTGGCTACACCTTC. This translates into CASSLGQERGYTF. The gene calls are TRBV11-2 and TRBJ1-2; TRBD1 matches 7 bases. After removal of 5 bases from V and 7 bases from J, the junction contained 7 bases not matched to a gene. The CDR3 has 13 amino acids. CDR1 is SGHAT, CDR2 FQNNGV, per germline.

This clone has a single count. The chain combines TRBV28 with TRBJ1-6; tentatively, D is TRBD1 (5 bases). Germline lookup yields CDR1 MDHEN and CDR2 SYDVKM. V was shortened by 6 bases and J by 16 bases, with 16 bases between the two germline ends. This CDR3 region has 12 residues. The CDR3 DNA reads TGTGCCAGCAGCACCGACAGTATCCTTCTCCACTTT. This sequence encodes CASSTDSILLHF. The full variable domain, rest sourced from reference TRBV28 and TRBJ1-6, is DVKVTQSSRYLVKRTGEKVFLECVQDMDHENMFWYRQDPGLGLRLIYFSYDVKMKEKGDIPEGYSVSREKKERFSLILESASTNQTSMYLCASSTDSILLHFGNGTRLTVT.

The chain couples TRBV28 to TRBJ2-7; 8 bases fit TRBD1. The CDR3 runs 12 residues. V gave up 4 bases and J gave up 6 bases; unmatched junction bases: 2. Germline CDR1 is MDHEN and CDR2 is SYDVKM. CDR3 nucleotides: TGTGCCAGCAGTTCCCAGGGGGCCGAGCAGTACTTC. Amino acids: CASSSQGAEQYF.

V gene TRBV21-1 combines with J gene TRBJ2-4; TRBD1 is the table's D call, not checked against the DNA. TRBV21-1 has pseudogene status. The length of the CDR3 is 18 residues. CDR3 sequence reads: CASSAGTGAASQKNIQYF. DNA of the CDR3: TGTGCCAGCAGCGCGGGGACAGGCGCCGCATCCCAAAAAAACATTCAGTACTTC.

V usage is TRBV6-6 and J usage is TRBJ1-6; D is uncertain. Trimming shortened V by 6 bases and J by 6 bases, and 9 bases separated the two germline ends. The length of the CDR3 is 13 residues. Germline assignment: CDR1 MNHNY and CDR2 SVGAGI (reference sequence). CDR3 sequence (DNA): TGTGCCAGCAGGGAGCAGATTAATTCACCCCTCCACTTT. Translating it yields CASREQINSPLHF.

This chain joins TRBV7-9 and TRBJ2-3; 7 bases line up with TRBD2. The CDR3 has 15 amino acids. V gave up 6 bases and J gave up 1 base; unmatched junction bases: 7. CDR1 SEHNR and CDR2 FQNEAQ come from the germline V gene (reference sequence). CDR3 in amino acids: CASRAGSWGTDTQYF. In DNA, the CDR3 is TGTGCCAGCAGAGCGGGATCTTGGGGCACAGATACGCAGTATTTT.

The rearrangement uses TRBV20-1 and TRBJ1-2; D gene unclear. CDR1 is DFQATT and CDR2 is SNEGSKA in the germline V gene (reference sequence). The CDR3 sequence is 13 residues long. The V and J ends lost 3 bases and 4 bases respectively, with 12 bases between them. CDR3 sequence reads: CSASLAVSYGYTF. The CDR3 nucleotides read TGCAGTGCTAGTTTAGCGGTATCCTATGGCTACACCTTC.

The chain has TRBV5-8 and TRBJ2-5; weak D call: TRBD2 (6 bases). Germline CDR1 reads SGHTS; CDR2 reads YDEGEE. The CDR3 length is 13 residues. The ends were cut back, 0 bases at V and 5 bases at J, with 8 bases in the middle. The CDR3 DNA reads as TGTGCCAGCAGCTTGGGACTAGGGGAGACCCAGTACTTC. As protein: CASSLGLGETQYF.

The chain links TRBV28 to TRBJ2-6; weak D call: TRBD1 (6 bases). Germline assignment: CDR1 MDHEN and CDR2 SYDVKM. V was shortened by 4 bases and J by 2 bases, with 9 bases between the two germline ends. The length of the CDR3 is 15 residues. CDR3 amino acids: CASSSQGAGANVLTF. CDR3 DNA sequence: TGTGCCAGCAGTTCACAGGGTGCTGGGGCCAACGTCCTGACTTTC.

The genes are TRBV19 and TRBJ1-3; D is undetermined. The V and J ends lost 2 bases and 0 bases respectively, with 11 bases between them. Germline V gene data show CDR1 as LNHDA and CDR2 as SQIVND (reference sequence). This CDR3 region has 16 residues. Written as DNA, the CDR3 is TGTGCCAGTAGTATAATTGTGGGAGTCTCTGGAAACACCATATATTTT. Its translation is CASSIIVGVSGNTIYF. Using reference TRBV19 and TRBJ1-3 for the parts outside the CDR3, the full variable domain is DGGITQSPKYLFRKEGQNVTLSCEQNLNHDAMYWYRQDPGQGLRLIYYSQIVNDFQKGDIAEGYSVSREKKESFPLTVTSAQKNPTAFYLCASSIIVGVSGNTIYFGEGSWLTVV.

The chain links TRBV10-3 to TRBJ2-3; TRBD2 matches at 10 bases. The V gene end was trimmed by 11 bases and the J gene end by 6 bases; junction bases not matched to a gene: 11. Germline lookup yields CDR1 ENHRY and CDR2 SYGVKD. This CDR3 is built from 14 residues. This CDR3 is CAVTPSGRSDTQYF. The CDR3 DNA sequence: TGTGCCGTCACCCCTAGCGGGAGATCGGATACGCAGTATTTT.